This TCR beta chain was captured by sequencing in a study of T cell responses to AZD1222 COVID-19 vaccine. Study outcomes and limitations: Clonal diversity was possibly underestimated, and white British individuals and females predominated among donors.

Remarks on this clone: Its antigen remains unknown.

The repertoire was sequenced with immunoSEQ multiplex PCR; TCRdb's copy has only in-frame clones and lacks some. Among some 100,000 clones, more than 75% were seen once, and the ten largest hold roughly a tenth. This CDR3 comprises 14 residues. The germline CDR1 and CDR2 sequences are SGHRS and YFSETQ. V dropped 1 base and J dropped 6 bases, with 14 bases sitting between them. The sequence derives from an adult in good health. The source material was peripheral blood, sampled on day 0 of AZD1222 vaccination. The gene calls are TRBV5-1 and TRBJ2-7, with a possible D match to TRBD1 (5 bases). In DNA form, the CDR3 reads TGCGCCAGCAGCTTGACATTCCAGGGCCTCGAGCAGTACTTC. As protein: CASSLTFQGLEQYF.